The 4 T cell receptor delta chains presented below share a single source sample, sequenced in a study of gamma-delta T cells after stem cell transplantation. With CATT, TCRdb re-called clones from the RT-PCR reads. The sample holds almost 3,000 delta-chain clones, less than 3% seen once. The sample taken for sequencing was gamma-delta T cells. These receptors all stem from a human donor. It is not recorded whose cells these are; they may come from a transplant donor.

Turning to this clone: The protein given by TCRdb reflects a much larger clone and differs at residue 3 from this DNA's translation, likely from a read error; the protein shown is the DNA's translation. The chain joins TRDV2 to TRDJ3; unclear D gene. The V gene's germline CDR1 is GEAIGNYY and CDR2 EKD. The CDR3 loop spans 19 amino acids. The CDR3 DNA is TGTGCCCGTGACACTTTGGATCCCGTGAGCTCCTGGGACACCCGACAGATGTTTTTC. Protein sequence: CARDTLDPVSSWDTRQMFF.

This clone was counted between two and nine times. TCRdb records a much larger clone's protein for this DNA, with a difference at residue 12 that likely arises from a read error; the protein given is the translation of the DNA. The chain has TRDV2 and TRDJ3; D not certain. CDR1 and CDR2 from the germline V gene are GEAIGNYY and EKD. The CDR3 sequence is 19 residues long. The chain's CDR3 is CACDTAGSDLSRDTRQMFF. CDR3 DNA: TGTGCCTGTGACACCGCCGGGTCAGATCTCTCCCGGGACACCCGACAGATGTTTTTC.

Comments on this clone: TCRdb attributes to this sequence the protein of a much larger clone, which differs from the DNA translation at residue 13; a read error is likely, and the protein displayed is translated from the DNA. The rearrangement uses TRDV2 and TRDJ2; possible D gene TRDD3, 6 bases. The CDR3 covers 19 residues. Trimming took 0 bases from V and 4 from J, leaving 23 bases between them. Germline lookup yields CDR1 GEAIGNYY and CDR2 EKD. CDR3 residues: CACDTVGGEKATWTAQLFF. The CDR3 DNA sequence: TGTGCCTGTGACACCGTGGGGGGGGAGAAAGCGACTTGGACAGCACAACTCTTCTTT.

This clone turned up a few times. Mismatch with germline at one junction end may stem from a read error. At the DNA level, this CDR3 is encoded by other sequences in the same sample as well. The CDR3 bases are TGTGCCTGCGACACCTTAATGCAATTGGGGGCCTCTTATGACACCGATAAACTCATCTTT. The encoded protein is CACDTLMQLGASYDTDKLIF. V gene TRDV2 combines with J gene TRDJ1, with D maybe TRDD3 (6 bases). CDR3 length: 20 amino acids. Germline assignment: CDR1 GEAIGNYY and CDR2 EKD.